The 30 T cell receptor beta chains listed next were all sequenced from one sample in a study of T-cell memory formation after mild COVID-19. TCRdb ran MiXCR on the 5' RACE reads and lists one entry per CDR3 protein. Of hundreds of thousands of distinct CDR3 sequences in the sample, about a fifth were seen once. The specimen was PBMCs or a T cell subset sorted from them (not recorded which). Receptors originate from an adult woman who had mild COVID-19 (a few samples of this study predate the infection). Cell type and time point are not known.

This clonotype was picked up a small number of times. V usage is TRBV5-1 and J usage is TRBJ2-3, with TRBD2 matching 8 bases. The CDR3 length is 14 residues. Germline trimming cut 5 bases from V and 3 bases from J; bases unmatched to any gene: 5. CDR1 SGHRS and CDR2 YFSETQ come from the germline V gene. CDR3 in DNA: TGCGCCAGCAGTGCTAGCGGGTTTACAGATACGCAGTATTTT. This sequence encodes CASSASGFTDTQYF.

This clonotype was seen a handful of times. The rearrangement uses TRBV2 and TRBJ2-1; unclear D gene. Looked up from germline, CDR1 is SNHLY and CDR2 is FYNNEI. This CDR3 is 16 amino acids long. V lost 3 bases, J lost 5 bases, and 17 bases lay in between. Here the CDR3 reads CASSDSLWLVNNEQFF. The CDR3 bases are TGTGCCAGCAGTGACTCTCTATGGCTAGTCAACAATGAGCAGTTCTTC.

The rearrangement joins TRBV7-3 to TRBJ2-2; D uncertain. CDR1 SGHTA and CDR2 FQGTGA come from the germline V gene. The germline V and J ends were trimmed by 3 bases and 7 bases, with 6 bases remaining between them. This CDR3 has 12 residues. The chain's CDR3 is CASSLYLGELFF. CDR3 coding DNA: TGTGCCAGCAGCTTGTACCTCGGGGAGCTGTTTTTT.

The chain employs TRBV24-1 and TRBJ1-5; D not certain. CDR1 KGHDR and CDR2 SFDVKD come from the germline V gene. Trimming removed 2 bases at V and 9 bases at J, with 19 bases between. The CDR3 sequence is 16 residues long. The CDR3 loop reads CATSDSTAGDPWPQHF. The CDR3, as DNA: TGTGCCACCAGTGATTCGACGGCAGGTGACCCGTGGCCCCAGCATTTT.

There are a few counts of this clonotype. J is TRBJ2-1 and V is TRBV12-3 or TRBV12-4; D possibly corresponds to TRBD1 (5 bases). V dropped 6 bases and J dropped 6 bases, with 15 bases sitting between them. The CDR3 runs to 14 residues. This CDR3 reads CASSSGSSGNEQFF. CDR3 DNA sequence: TGTGCCAGCAGCTCAGGGTCATCGGGCAATGAGCAGTTCTTC.

This rearrangement joins TRBV20-1 to TRBJ2-3; D remains unclear. V lost 0 bases, J lost 4 bases, and 14 bases lay in between. The CDR3 runs 15 residues. CDR1 and CDR2 from the germline V gene are DFQATT and SNEGSKA (reference sequence). CDR3 region: CSARDRETPADTQYF. The CDR3 DNA reads TGCAGTGCTAGAGATCGCGAAACCCCCGCAGATACGCAGTATTTT.

This clonotype was detected a few times. V and J are TRBV25-1 and TRBJ1-2; 8 bases line up with TRBD1. Germline V gene sequence: CDR1 MGHDK, CDR2 SYGVNS. V was pared by 8 bases and J by 5 bases, with 19 bases of the junction left unmatched. This CDR3 contains 17 residues. In nucleotides, the CDR3 is TGTGCCAGCCGCTACACTATTCCTGGACAGGGAGGGTATGGCTACACCTTC. As protein: CASRYTIPGQGGYGYTF.

The chain recombines TRBV24-1 with TRBJ2-1, with TRBD2 identical over 12 bases. CDR3 length: 15 amino acids. J lost 8 bases, V lost 4 bases, and 5 bases had no gene match. Germline V gene sequence: CDR1 KGHDR, CDR2 SFDVKD. The chain's CDR3 is CATSEASGRGDEQFF. In DNA form, the CDR3 reads TGTGCCACCAGTGAAGCTAGCGGGAGGGGCGATGAGCAGTTCTTC.

The chain carries TRBV20-1 and TRBJ1-1; a weak D match, TRBD1 (5 bases). V gave up 8 bases and J gave up 7 bases, with 23 bases separating them. Germline-derived CDR1 and CDR2 are DFQATT and SNEGSKA (reference sequence). This CDR3 has 14 residues. The CDR3 DNA sequence: TGCAGTTCGCTCCGGACATTGGGGAGAGATGAAGCTTTCTTT. Its translation is CSSLRTLGRDEAFF.

This clonotype was detected only a few times. The rearrangement uses TRBV7-3 and TRBJ2-7, with TRBD2 identical over 10 bases. Germline V gene lookup returns CDR1 SGHTA and CDR2 FQGTGA. The CDR3 has 15 amino acids. V was pared by 4 bases and J by 5 bases, with 8 bases of the junction left unmatched. The CDR3 spells CASSSSLAGEDEQYF. CDR3 in DNA: TGTGCCAGCAGCTCCTCCCTAGCGGGAGAAGACGAGCAGTACTTC.

The chain uses TRBV12-3 or TRBV12-4 and TRBJ1-1; D is ambiguous. V lost 1 base, J lost 14 bases, and 23 bases lay in between. This CDR3 is 15 amino acids long. CDR3 sequence (DNA): TGTGCCAGCAGTTTAGGTGGAGTAAGGGCGCTAACGGGGTTCTTT. It yields the protein CASSLGGVRALTGFF.

The rearrangement uses TRBV5-1 and TRBJ2-5, with 7 bases aligning to TRBD1. V lost 4 bases and J lost 1; bases outside the gene matches: 7. The CDR3 spans 15 residues. Germline V gene sequence: CDR1 SGHRS, CDR2 YFSETQ. The CDR3 sequence: CASSLTTGIQETQYF. The DNA for the CDR3 is TGCGCCAGCAGCCTAACGACAGGGATCCAAGAGACCCAGTACTTC.

The chain combines TRBV12-3 or TRBV12-4 with TRBJ2-5; 11 bases fit TRBD2. The CDR3 extends over 19 amino acids. Germline trimming cut 1 base from V and 5 bases from J; bases unmatched to any gene: 15. In DNA form, the CDR3 reads TGTGCCAGCAGTTTAGGAAGGCTAGCGGGAGGACTAAATTCGGAGACCCAGTACTTC. Its protein is CASSLGRLAGGLNSETQYF.

This clonotype was detected a few times. This chain uses TRBV20-1 with TRBJ2-4; weak D call: TRBD2 (5 bases). The CDR3 is 15 residues long. Germline V gene data show CDR1 as DFQATT and CDR2 as SNEGSKA (reference sequence). The V gene lost 5 bases and the J gene lost 3 bases, with 17 bases spanning the gap. Here the CDR3 DNA reads TGCAGTGCTGGACGGACTGGTGTCGGCAAAAACATTCAGTACTTC. This encodes CSAGRTGVGKNIQYF.

This clonotype was observed many times. The chain carries TRBV5-6 and TRBJ2-1; 8 bases line up with TRBD2. CDR1 is SGHDT, CDR2 YYEEEE, per germline. After removal of 0 bases from V and 3 bases from J, the junction contained 5 bases not matched to a gene. The CDR3 extends over 16 amino acids. The CDR3 sequence: CASSLASSGVYNEQFF. The CDR3 coding sequence is TGTGCCAGCAGCTTGGCGAGTAGCGGGGTCTACAATGAGCAGTTCTTC. The full variable domain, rest sourced from reference TRBV5-6 and TRBJ2-1, is DAGVTQSPTHLIKTRGQQVTLRCSPKSGHDTVSWYQQALGQGPQFIFQYYEEEERQRGNFPDRFSGHQFPNYSSELNVNALLLGDSALYLCASSLASSGVYNEQFFGPGTRLTVL.

The table lists this clonotype with a few counts. V usage is TRBV4-3 and J usage is TRBJ2-1; D is ambiguous. The CDR3 runs 13 residues. Germline V gene lookup returns CDR1 LGHNA and CDR2 YSLEER. Trimming left V 1 base short and J 7 bases short, with 8 bases between. The CDR3 region is CASSQGPINEQFF. The CDR3, as DNA: TGCGCCAGCAGCCAAGGACCGATTAATGAGCAGTTCTTC.

Of note for this clonotype: This may be a read error, as it is one base from a much larger clone. This chain links TRBV5-1 with TRBJ2-2; D is possibly TRBD1 (6 bases). V lost 2 bases to trimming and J lost 0 bases, with 8 bases between them. The length of the CDR3 is 15 residues. Germline V gives CDR1 SGHRS, CDR2 YFSETQ. CDR3 nucleotide sequence: TGCGCCAGCAGCTTCGGGACATCGAACACCGGGGAGCTGTTTTTT. Translated, it gives CASSFGTSNTGELFF.

The CDR3 here is CASTPSGGILGNEQFF. The CDR3 coding sequence is TGTGCCAGCACCCCTAGCGGGGGGATTCTAGGCAATGAGCAGTTCTTC. The chain employs TRBV27 and TRBJ2-1; TRBD2 aligns across 11 bases. The CDR3 runs 16 residues. The V gene end was trimmed by 7 bases and the J gene end by 6 bases; junction bases not matched to a gene: 11. CDR1 is MNHEY, CDR2 SMNVEV, per germline (reference sequence).

A few counts support this clonotype. J is TRBJ2-1 and V is TRBV20-1, with 13 bases fitting TRBD2. Looked up from germline, CDR1 is DFQATT and CDR2 is SNEGSKA (reference sequence). The CDR3 runs 15 residues. After removal of 1 base from V and 5 bases from J, the junction contained 2 bases not matched to a gene. CDR3 in DNA: TGCAGTGCTAGAGCCGGGACTAGCGGGAACAATGAGCAGTTCTTC. Translating gives CSARAGTSGNNEQFF.

The rearrangement links TRBV11-2 to TRBJ1-6; D is undetermined. The CDR3 has 16 residues. Trimming removed 0 bases from V and 8 bases from J, with 14 bases in between. Per germline, CDR1 SGHAT and CDR2 FQNNGV. The CDR3 nucleotides are TGTGCCAGCAGCTTAGATCTGTGGGGAAGGGATTCACCCCTCCACTTT. It translates to CASSLDLWGRDSPLHF.

In nucleotides, the CDR3 is TGCGCCAGCAGTCTCTCGACAGGGGTTGGTACTGAAGCTTTCTTT. It is translated as CASSLSTGVGTEAFF. The J gene is TRBJ1-1, the V gene TRBV5-1; 8 positions agree with TRBD1. The germline V gene has CDR1 SGHRS and CDR2 YFSETQ. This CDR3 is built from 15 residues. The V gene end was trimmed by 5 bases and the J gene end by 5 bases; junction bases not matched to a gene: 11. The complete variable domain, with remaining parts taken from reference TRBV5-1 and TRBJ1-1, reads KAGVTQTPRYLIKTRGQQVTLSCSPISGHRSVSWYQQTPGQGLQFLFEYFSETQRNKGNFPGRFSGRQFSNSRSEMNVSTLELGDSALYLCASSLSTGVGTEAFFGQGTRLTVV.

In this sample, this clonotype turned up once. The chain uses TRBV5-6 and TRBJ2-2, with TRBD2 matching over 7 bases. The germline V gene has CDR1 SGHDT and CDR2 YYEEEE. The CDR3 is made up of 15 amino acids. J lost 1 base, V lost 4 bases, and 4 bases had no gene match. CDR3 sequence: CASSPGGGNTGELFF. As DNA, the CDR3 is TGTGCCAGCAGCCCTGGGGGGGGGAACACCGGGGAGCTGTTTTTT.

This rearrangement joins TRBV5-1 to TRBJ1-4; 8 bases are shared with TRBD1. The CDR3 spans 17 residues. CDR1 is SGHRS, CDR2 YFSETQ, per germline. Trimming took 1 base from V and 0 from J; bases not matched to a gene: 5. The CDR3 region has the DNA TGCGCCAGCAGCTTGTGGGGACAGGCTGCAACTAATGAAAAACTGTTTTTT. Protein: CASSLWGQAATNEKLFF.

There are many counts of this clonotype. The V gene is TRBV7-2, the J gene TRBJ2-7, with 9 bases lining up with TRBD2. The V gene's germline CDR1 is SGHTA and CDR2 FQGNSA. J lost 6 bases, V lost 6 bases, and 12 bases had no gene match. The CDR3 has 15 residues. CDR3 bases: TGTGCCAGCAGGTTCGCAACCGGGACTAGCAGCGAGCAGTACTTC. Encoded protein: CASRFATGTSSEQYF.

V usage is TRBV20-1 and J usage is TRBJ1-4; TRBD1 might be the D (6 bases). CDR1 and CDR2 (germline): DFQATT, SNEGSKA (reference sequence). V was pared by 0 bases and J by 3 bases, with 11 bases between. This CDR3 spans 15 amino acids. The CDR3 DNA reads TGCAGTGCTAGAGATCTGGGGGCCTCTAATGAAAAACTGTTTTTT. It encodes CSARDLGASNEKLFF.

In its sample, this clonotype was seen a few times. The CDR3: CATSDDSGKSYNEQFF. In DNA, the CDR3 is TGTGCCACCAGTGATGATAGCGGGAAATCCTACAATGAGCAGTTCTTC. The V and J genes are TRBV24-1 and TRBJ2-1; TRBD2 matches 8 bases. The CDR3 length is 16 residues. Germline values: CDR1 KGHDR, CDR2 SFDVKD. The J segment lost 1 base and the V segment lost 3 bases, leaving 4 bases of the junction unmatched.

This clonotype was seen a handful of times. The chain couples TRBV5-1 to TRBJ1-5; maybe TRBD1 (6 bases). The germline V gene has CDR1 SGHRS and CDR2 YFSETQ. CDR3 length: 16 amino acids. V was cut by 5 bases and J by 0 bases, with 15 bases left in between. In DNA form, the CDR3 reads TGCGCCAGCAGGCTGGGGGGGGGCAGTAGCAATCAGCCCCAGCATTTT. As protein: CASRLGGGSSNQPQHF. Full variable domain (missing parts from reference TRBV5-1 and TRBJ1-5): KAGVTQTPRYLIKTRGQQVTLSCSPISGHRSVSWYQQTPGQGLQFLFEYFSETQRNKGNFPGRFSGRQFSNSRSEMNVSTLELGDSALYLCASRLGGGSSNQPQHFGDGTRLSIL.

In this sample, this clonotype turned up a few times. The V and J genes are TRBV5-1 and TRBJ2-7, with D hard to call. Trimming took 4 bases from V and 7 from J, leaving 15 bases between them. The germline V gene has CDR1 SGHRS and CDR2 YFSETQ. The CDR3 contains 13 residues. CDR3 bases: TGCGCCAGCAGCAGAGAGGCCATCGGGGAGCAGTACTTC. The encoded protein is CASSREAIGEQYF.

V gene TRBV14 combines with J gene TRBJ2-1; 7 bases are a match to TRBD2. Trimming cost V 8 bases and J 1 base; bases outside gene matches: 17. Germline assignment: CDR1 SGHDN and CDR2 FVKESK. This CDR3 comprises 18 residues. The CDR3 loop is CASAAGSGRIRSYNEQFF. In nucleotides, the CDR3 is TGTGCCAGCGCAGCCGGTAGCGGGCGGATTAGGTCCTACAATGAGCAGTTCTTC.

The chain employs TRBV7-2 and TRBJ1-6, with 7 bases lining up with TRBD1. J was trimmed by 10 bases and V by 5 bases; bases with no gene match: 11. This CDR3 comprises 15 residues. Germline assignment: CDR1 SGHTA and CDR2 FQGNSA. The CDR3 nucleotides are TGTGCCAGCAGCCTCCTACTTCAGGGGGGGTCACCCCTCCACTTT. Amino acids: CASSLLLQGGSPLHF.